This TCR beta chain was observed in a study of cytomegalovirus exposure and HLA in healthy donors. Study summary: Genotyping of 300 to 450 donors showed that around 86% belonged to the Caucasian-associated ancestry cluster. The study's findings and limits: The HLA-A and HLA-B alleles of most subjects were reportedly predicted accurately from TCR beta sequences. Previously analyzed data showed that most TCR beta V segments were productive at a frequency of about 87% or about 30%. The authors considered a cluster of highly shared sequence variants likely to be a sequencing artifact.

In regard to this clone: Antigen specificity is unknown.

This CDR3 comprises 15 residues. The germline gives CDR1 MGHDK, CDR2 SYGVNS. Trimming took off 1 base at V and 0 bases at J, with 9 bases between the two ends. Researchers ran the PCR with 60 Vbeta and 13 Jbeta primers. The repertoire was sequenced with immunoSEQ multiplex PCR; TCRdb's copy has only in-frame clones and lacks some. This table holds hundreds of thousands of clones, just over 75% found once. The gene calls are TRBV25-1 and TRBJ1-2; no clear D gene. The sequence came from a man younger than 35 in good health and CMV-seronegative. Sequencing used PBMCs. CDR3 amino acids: CASSESETSNYGYTF. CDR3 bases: TGTGCCAGCAGTGAATCAGAAACCTCTAACTATGGCTACACCTTC.